This TCR beta chain emerged from a study of neoadjuvant anti-PD-1 for oral cavity cancer. Study-level points and caveats: Treg/Th17 ratio rose with pretreatment blood and fell with post-treatment tumor TCRbeta clonality. Non-responders to neoadjuvant nivolumab had significantly more clonal PBMC T cells than responders. With three patients per group, TCR findings need larger cohorts.

Time point here: after neoadjuvant nivolumab, at surgical resection. Points on this clone: The target antigen is unknown.

Some clones are missing from TCRdb's copy, which holds only in-frame ones; the method was immunoSEQ multiplex PCR. The profile shows 11,000 to 15,000 clones, roughly four fifths of them singletons. This CDR3 region has 23 residues. The J segment lost 3 bases and the V segment lost 6 bases, leaving 34 bases of the junction unmatched. The germline gives CDR1 SQVTM, CDR2 ANQGSEA. The sequenced sample was PBMCs, obtained after nivolumab (anti-PD-1) treatment. The receptor was isolated from a person between 40 and 79 years old with oral cavity squamous cell carcinoma. The chain employs TRBV29-1 and TRBJ2-3; 9 positions agree with TRBD2. The CDR3 DNA is TGCAGCGTAGTCAGCCAGGGAATGGGGTTCCGCGGGAGGGCCGGGAGGGAGACAGATACGCAGTATTTT. It is translated as CSVVSQGMGFRGRAGRETDTQYF.